The TCR beta chain under discussion was sequenced for a study of breast tumors, draining lymph nodes, adjacent tissues. Samples came from axillary lymph nodes draining the breast cancer. Study-wide results and limits: Luminal-like breast cancer showed significantly greater tumor-nontumor repertoire similarity than basal-like breast cancer did.

This clonotype was counted many times. What it binds is not known. One entry per CDR3 protein, called by TCRdb with MiXCR from the multiplex PCR reads. This sample yields 90,000 to 120,000 distinct CDR3 sequences, of which roughly 20% are seen a single time; roughly 1.2% belongs to the top ten. Germline V gene data show CDR1 as PRHDT and CDR2 as FYEKMQ (reference sequence). This CDR3 has 15 amino acids. V gave up 3 bases and J gave up 7 bases, with 16 bases separating them. Sequenced sample: axillary lymph node tissue. The chain carries TRBV13 and TRBJ2-1; D tentatively reads TRBD1 or TRBD2 (5 bases each). The TCR sequence derives from a female donor with breast cancer. Some clones in this sample may be carry-over from other donors' samples. The CDR3: CASSFEGPRVNEQFF. CDR3 nucleotides: TGTGCCAGCAGCTTCGAGGGACCGCGGGTAAATGAGCAGTTCTTC.